The 27 T cell receptor beta chains in this list originate from one sample, sequenced in a study of cytomegalovirus exposure and HLA in healthy donors. PCR employed 60 Vbeta and 13 Jbeta primers. The assay was immunoSEQ multiplex PCR, and TCRdb's table has in-frame clones only and misses some. Counted here are 180,000 or so clones, less than 90% occurring once; the ten biggest clones make up approximately 0.31%. The specimen sequenced was PBMCs. The receptor set was obtained from a woman in her twenties or thirties in good health and CMV-seronegative.

V is TRBV4-1 and J is TRBJ2-7, with D possibly being TRBD2 (6 bases). Germline V gives CDR1 MGHRA, CDR2 YSYEKL. CDR3 length equals 15 residues. V was shortened by 0 bases and J by 2 bases, with 11 bases between the two germline ends. The CDR3 region is CASSQESGLTYEQYF. The CDR3 DNA sequence: TGCGCCAGCAGCCAAGAATCGGGACTTACCTACGAGCAGTACTTC.

Concerning this clone: The sample has other DNA sequences that encode this CDR3 too. V gene TRBV28 combines with J gene TRBJ1-5; TRBD1 might be the D (6 bases). Per the germline V gene, CDR1 is MDHEN and CDR2 is SYDVKM. The V gene lost 2 bases and the J gene lost 4 bases, with 9 bases spanning the gap. The CDR3 is 14 residues long. The CDR3 region has the DNA TGTGCCAGCAGTTTAGGTCAGGGGAATCAGCCCCAGCATTTT. Translating gives CASSLGQGNQPQHF.

This clone has just a few counts. This rearrangement joins TRBV29-1 to TRBJ1-6, with 9 bases fitting TRBD1. Germline trimming cut 8 bases from V and 13 bases from J; bases unmatched to any gene: 9. Germline CDR1 and CDR2: SQVTM and ANQGSEA. This CDR3 is 12 amino acids long. Here the CDR3 reads CSLGGTGMPLHF. As DNA, the CDR3 is TGCAGCCTGGGGGGGACAGGGATGCCCCTCCACTTT.

The rearrangement links TRBV27 to TRBJ2-7; 8 bases match TRBD1. Germline CDR1 and CDR2: MNHEY and SMNVEV (reference sequence). The CDR3 is 15 amino acids. Trimming cost V 5 bases and J 1 base; bases outside gene matches: 7. CDR3 DNA sequence: TGTGCCAGCAGTCCACGGACAGGGTTTTCCTACGAGCAGTACTTC. Translation gives CASSPRTGFSYEQYF.

This chain joins TRBV5-4 and TRBJ2-1; TRBD2 aligns across 9 bases. This CDR3 spans 15 amino acids. V shed 0 bases, J shed 6 bases, and the junction held 4 bases outside the gene matches. Germline CDR1 SGHNT, CDR2 YYREEE (reference sequence). CDR3: CASSLEGLAFNEQFF. In DNA form, the CDR3 reads TGTGCCAGCAGCTTGGAGGGACTAGCTTTCAATGAGCAGTTCTTC.

A note on this clone: Different DNA sequences within this sample yield the same CDR3. The chain couples TRBV5-1 to TRBJ2-7; possibly TRBD1 for D (5 bases). Trimming removed 0 bases at V and 3 bases at J, with 10 bases between. The CDR3 is made up of 14 amino acids. Germline V gives CDR1 SGHRS, CDR2 YFSETQ. The DNA for the CDR3 is TGCGCCAGCAGCTTGGCCGGGCAGGGCTACGAGCAGTACTTC. Translated: CASSLAGQGYEQYF. The complete variable domain, with remaining parts taken from reference TRBV5-1 and TRBJ2-7, reads KAGVTQTPRYLIKTRGQQVTLSCSPISGHRSVSWYQQTPGQGLQFLFEYFSETQRNKGNFPGRFSGRQFSNSRSEMNVSTLELGDSALYLCASSLAGQGYEQYFGPGTRLTVT.

The chain couples TRBV28 to TRBJ1-5; perhaps TRBD1 as D (5 bases). The V end was cut by 5 bases, the J end by 0 bases, with 20 bases between. Germline CDR1 and CDR2: MDHEN and SYDVKM. This CDR3 is built from 18 residues. CDR3 nucleotide sequence: TGTGCCAGCAGTCTTCGACAGTTGGGGCTTAATAGCAATCAGCCCCAGCATTTT. It translates to CASSLRQLGLNSNQPQHF.

To note about this clone: Different DNA sequences within this sample yield the same CDR3. V is TRBV5-6 and J is TRBJ1-5; D might be TRBD1 (6 bases). The CDR3 has 13 residues. The V end was cut by 2 bases, the J end by 6 bases, with 9 bases between. The germline V gene encodes CDR1 SGHDT and CDR2 YYEEEE. The CDR3 nucleotides are TGTGCCAGCAGCTTACAGGGTACTCAGCCCCAGCATTTT. It codes for CASSLQGTQPQHF.

The V call is TRBV5-1, the J call TRBJ1-4, with D uncertain. Trimming shortened V by 0 bases and J by 7 bases, and 10 bases separated the two germline ends. Germline V gene lookup returns CDR1 SGHRS and CDR2 YFSETQ. The CDR3 runs to 14 residues. CDR3 in amino acids: CASSLDGLGEKLFF. The CDR3 bases are TGCGCCAGCAGCTTGGACGGGTTGGGTGAAAAACTGTTTTTT.

The rearrangement uses TRBV27 and TRBJ1-1; tentatively, D is TRBD1 (6 bases). The V gene's germline CDR1 is MNHEY and CDR2 SMNVEV (reference sequence). The CDR3 extends over 14 amino acids. V lost 3 bases and J 5 bases, leaving 13 bases between the germline ends. DNA of the CDR3: TGTGCCAGCAGTTTTGCGGGGGCAAGGACTGAAGCTTTCTTT. Its protein product is CASSFAGARTEAFF.

Turning to this clone: The sample carries other DNA sequences with the same CDR3. The CDR3 nucleotides read TGCGCCAGCAGCCCCCGACAGGGAATGAACACTGAAGCTTTCTTT. Its protein product is CASSPRQGMNTEAFF. The V and J genes are TRBV5-1 and TRBJ1-1; 7 nucleotides align to TRBD1. The V gene end was trimmed by 4 bases and the J gene end by 0 bases; junction bases not matched to a gene: 6. CDR1 and CDR2 from the germline V gene are SGHRS and YFSETQ. This CDR3 is 15 amino acids long.

The V and J genes are TRBV10-3 and TRBJ1-2; 9 nucleotides agree with TRBD1. This CDR3 comprises 16 residues. With V trimmed by 2 bases and J by 4 bases, 8 bases remained unmatched. Germline CDR1 reads ENHRY; CDR2 reads SYGVKD. CDR3 region: CAISETIGQGIYGYTF. CDR3 nucleotides: TGTGCCATCAGTGAGACGATTGGACAGGGGATCTATGGCTACACCTTC.

The chain combines TRBV6-1 with TRBJ2-3, with TRBD2 identical over 8 bases. CDR1 and CDR2 from the germline V gene are MNHNS and SASEGT. This CDR3 is 13 amino acids long. V lost 7 bases and J lost 7; bases outside the gene matches: 7. The CDR3 here is CASTPGGQYTQYF. The CDR3 bases are TGTGCCAGCACCCCGGGAGGGCAGTATACGCAGTATTTT.

The chain uses TRBV5-1 and TRBJ2-3; no definite D call. The length of the CDR3 is 14 residues. V lost 0 bases and J lost 2, with 7 bases in between. CDR1 is SGHRS, CDR2 YFSETQ, per germline. The CDR3: CASSLVSYTDTQYF. CDR3 nucleotide sequence: TGCGCCAGCAGCTTGGTGTCCTACACAGATACGCAGTATTTT.

Written as DNA, the CDR3 is TGCGCCAGCAGCCATGTCCCGGGACAGGGAGGGGGAACTGAAGCTTTCTTT. It encodes CASSHVPGQGGGTEAFF. The chain links TRBV4-1 to TRBJ1-1; the match to TRBD1 covers 9 bases. After removal of 3 bases from V and 5 bases from J, the junction contained 13 bases not matched to a gene. Germline V gene data show CDR1 as MGHRA and CDR2 as YSYEKL. CDR3 length: 17 residues.

This clone was found a few times. The chain has TRBV29-1 and TRBJ2-7; TRBD2 agrees at 8 bases. V was pared by 6 bases and J by 5 bases, with 9 bases of the junction left unmatched. The CDR3 sequence is 13 residues long. CDR1 and CDR2 from the germline V gene are SQVTM and ANQGSEA. CDR3 protein: CSVDGGGTDEQYF. The DNA of the CDR3 is TGCAGCGTCGACGGGGGGGGCACCGACGAGCAGTACTTC.

This rearrangement joins TRBV10-2 to TRBJ2-5; D is unclear. Deletions cut 0 bases from V and 1 base from J, with 9 bases between. The CDR3 covers 15 residues. Looked up from germline, CDR1 is WSHSY and CDR2 is SAAADI. CDR3 sequence reads: CASSESIVIQETQYF. In DNA, the CDR3 is TGCGCCAGCAGTGAGTCAATCGTAATCCAAGAGACCCAGTACTTC.

A single count supports this clone. The genes are TRBV27 and TRBJ1-1; D possibly corresponds to TRBD1 (5 bases). This CDR3 region has 15 residues. Germline V gene lookup returns CDR1 MNHEY and CDR2 SMNVEV (reference sequence). Trimming shortened V by 5 bases and J by 3 bases, and 16 bases separated the two germline ends. CDR3 nucleotides: TGTGCCAGCAGTAGAAACAGGTTTAGGGACACTGAAGCTTTCTTT. It is translated as CASSRNRFRDTEAFF.

V is TRBV30 and J is TRBJ2-5, with a tentative D call TRBD1 (5 bases). The CDR3 is 13 residues long. The V end was cut by 1 base, the J end by 5 bases, with 11 bases between. Germline V gene data show CDR1 as GTSNPN and CDR2 as SVGIG (reference sequence). The CDR3 DNA follows: TGTGCCTGGAGTGCCTTGGACACGGAGACCCAGTACTTC. Translated: CAWSALDTETQYF.

The chain employs TRBV5-6 and TRBJ2-6; TRBD2 matches 9 bases. CDR1 and CDR2 (germline): SGHDT, YYEEEE. The CDR3 contains 17 residues. The junction had 5 bases not matched to a gene; V was cut back by 4 bases and J by 0 bases. The CDR3 DNA sequence: TGTGCCAGCAGCCGCCGACTAGCGGACTCTGGGGCCAACGTCCTGACTTTC. Its translation: CASSRRLADSGANVLTF.

V is TRBV28 and J is TRBJ1-6; possible D gene TRBD1, 6 bases. Trimming left V 3 bases short and J 8 bases short, with 14 bases between. The germline V gene encodes CDR1 MDHEN and CDR2 SYDVKM. CDR3 length equals 15 residues. Here the CDR3 DNA reads TGTGCCAGCAGTTTCCCACAGGGTGGGGATTCACCCCTCCACTTT. Protein: CASSFPQGGDSPLHF.

The V gene is TRBV15, the J gene TRBJ2-4; 9 nucleotides agree with TRBD1. CDR1 is LNHNV, CDR2 YYDKDF, per germline (reference sequence). This CDR3 is built from 14 residues. With 5 bases clipped from V and 5 bases from J, the junction kept 4 bases outside the gene matches. CDR3 nucleotides: TGTGCCACCAGCTCGGGACAGGGCGAAAACATTCAGTACTTC. Translation: CATSSGQGENIQYF.

The gene calls are TRBV10-1 and TRBJ2-1, with D tentatively TRBD2 (6 bases). From germline, CDR1 is WNHNN and CDR2 SYGVQD (reference sequence). This CDR3 spans 16 amino acids. V was clipped by 2 bases and J by 10 bases, with 21 bases between them. CDR3 DNA sequence: TGCGCCAGCAGTGAGCTAGCCCGGGTCGTTGCGGGAGAGCAGTTCTTC. Translating gives CASSELARVVAGEQFF.

The chain uses TRBV15 and TRBJ1-1; D is undetermined. The CDR3 sequence is 15 residues long. Between the trimmed V and J ends, which lost 3 bases and 4 bases, there was a span of 15 bases. Germline V CDR1 and CDR2: LNHNV, YYDKDF (reference sequence). CDR3 in DNA: TGTGCCACCAGCAGGGCCCCAGGTCTGGGCACTGAAGCTTTCTTT. Translation: CATSRAPGLGTEAFF.

The chain uses TRBV5-1 and TRBJ1-1; D remains unclear. The CDR3 contains 14 residues. CDR1 and CDR2 from the germline V gene are SGHRS and YFSETQ. V was shortened by 7 bases and J by 3 bases, with 16 bases between the two germline ends. This CDR3 is CASGLQSIDTEAFF. The CDR3 DNA reads as TGCGCCAGCGGCCTACAGAGTATTGACACTGAAGCTTTCTTT.

This clone was detected only once. The chain combines TRBV6-4 with TRBJ2-3; D might be TRBD2 (6 bases). V was cut by 4 bases and J by 3 bases, with 17 bases left in between. The CDR3 sequence is 16 residues long. CDR1 MRHNA and CDR2 SNTAGT come from the germline V gene. The CDR3 sequence is CASSAHLGEDTDTQYF. Here the CDR3 DNA reads TGTGCCAGCAGTGCCCATCTAGGGGAGGATACAGATACGCAGTATTTT.

This chain links TRBV5-1 with TRBJ1-3, with D perhaps matching TRBD1 (6 bases). The germline V gene encodes CDR1 SGHRS and CDR2 YFSETQ. The ends were cut back, 4 bases at V and 4 bases at J, with 12 bases in the middle. The CDR3 length is 14 residues. The DNA of the CDR3 is TGCGCCAGCAGCCCGTTAACAGGGGGAAACACCATATATTTT. Its protein is CASSPLTGGNTIYF.